Listed here are 19 T cell receptor beta chains from one sample, sequenced in a study of blood T cell repertoires in COVID-19. Only in-frame clones appear in the TCRdb table, and some are missing; sequencing was by immunoSEQ multiplex PCR. The sample contains fewer than 300,000 clones, around 88% of which appear only once. The sequencing input was PBMCs or T cells enriched from blood (not recorded which). Every receptor here comes from a woman aged 40 to 55 with acute COVID-19.

The chain couples TRBV6-5 to TRBJ1-1; D might be TRBD1 (5 bases). The CDR3 runs 15 residues. V was trimmed by 4 bases and J by 2 bases, leaving 14 bases between them. Germline V gives CDR1 MNHEY, CDR2 SVGAGI. The CDR3 loop reads CASSWGRVLNTEAFF. The CDR3 nucleotides are TGTGCCAGCAGTTGGGGCAGGGTTCTAAACACTGAAGCTTTCTTT.

The CDR3 coding sequence is TGTGCCAGCAGTCGACAGGGGGCGGGCTATGGCTACACCTTC. It encodes CASSRQGAGYGYTF. J is TRBJ1-2 and V is TRBV28; TRBD1 matches 10 bases. The J segment lost 4 bases and the V segment lost 5 bases, leaving 4 bases of the junction unmatched. Germline CDR1 is MDHEN and CDR2 is SYDVKM. The CDR3 contains 14 residues.

V gene TRBV3-1 (or the pseudogene TRBV3-2) combines with J gene TRBJ1-3, with a weak D call TRBD1 (5 bases). Germline V lookup: CDR1 LGHDT, CDR2 YNNKEL (reference sequence). The V gene lost 2 bases and the J gene lost 0 bases, with 8 bases spanning the gap. This CDR3 spans 15 amino acids. The CDR3 region is CASSQPRGSGNTIYF. The CDR3 DNA sequence: TGTGCCAGCAGCCAACCAAGGGGCTCTGGAAACACCATATATTTT.

This chain connects TRBV19 to TRBJ2-1; 8 nucleotides match TRBD2. CDR3 size: 15 residues. Germline V gene lookup returns CDR1 LNHDA and CDR2 SQIVND (reference sequence). Trimming removed 5 bases from V and 6 bases from J; junction bases left unmatched: 9. CDR3 loop: CASSSVGGVGNEQFF. CDR3 DNA sequence: TGTGCCAGTAGTTCCGTCGGGGGGGTAGGCAATGAGCAGTTCTTC.

The gene calls are TRBV5-6 and TRBJ2-7; 9 nucleotides line up with TRBD1. Looked up from germline, CDR1 is SGHDT and CDR2 is YYEEEE. The CDR3 is 14 residues long. V lost 3 bases to trimming and J lost 7 bases; unmatched junction nucleotides: 8. Here the CDR3 DNA reads TGTGCCAGCAGCTACGGGACAGGGCTGAAAGAGCAGTACGTC. Translating it yields CASSYGTGLKEQYV.

The chain joins TRBV7-2 to TRBJ2-2; tentative D call: TRBD2 (5 bases). Trimming took 2 bases from V and 2 from J, leaving 12 bases between them. The CDR3 is 16 amino acids. CDR1 is SGHTA and CDR2 is FQGNSA in the germline V gene. The CDR3: CASSLFGGPNTGELFF. In DNA, the CDR3 is TGTGCCAGCAGCTTATTCGGCGGGCCTAACACCGGGGAGCTGTTTTTT.

J is TRBJ1-4 and V is TRBV28, with a weak D call TRBD1 (5 bases). V was cut by 5 bases and J by 8 bases, with 18 bases left in between. This CDR3 comprises 15 residues. In germline, CDR1 is MDHEN, CDR2 SYDVKM. CDR3 coding DNA: TGTGCCAGCAGTGGGGCGGGGGGAAGGATCGAAAAACTGTTTTTT. It translates to CASSGAGGRIEKLFF.

The chain uses TRBV7-2 and TRBJ2-1, with 12 bases lining up with TRBD2. The CDR3 runs to 15 residues. The germline CDR1 and CDR2 sequences are SGHTA and FQGNSA. After removal of 2 bases from V and 4 bases from J, the junction contained 0 bases not matched to a gene. CDR3 DNA: TGTGCCAGCAGCTTACTAGCGGGGGGGTACAATGAGCAGTTCTTC. Translating it yields CASSLLAGGYNEQFF.

This sequence joins TRBV7-3 and TRBJ2-1; 10 bases match TRBD2. V trimming: 1 base; J trimming: 7 bases; junction bases outside the gene matches: 7. The CDR3 spans 16 residues. Per germline, CDR1 SGHTA and CDR2 FQGTGA. The CDR3 region is CASSLMASGSLNEQFF. The DNA for the CDR3 is TGTGCCAGCAGCTTAATGGCTAGCGGGAGTTTAAATGAGCAGTTCTTC.

The V call is TRBV4-1, the J call TRBJ2-2; 8 bases map to TRBD1. The J segment lost 3 bases and the V segment lost 7 bases, leaving 10 bases of the junction unmatched. CDR1 and CDR2 (germline): MGHRA, YSYEKL. This CDR3 is 16 amino acids long. The CDR3 nucleotides read TGCGCCAGCAACCCAGGACAGGGCCACGACACCGGGGAGCTGTTTTTT. This encodes CASNPGQGHDTGELFF.

The CDR3 coding sequence is TGTGCCAGCAGCACAGGGGAAGCTGAAGCTTTCTTT. This translates into CASSTGEAEAFF. The gene calls are TRBV27 and TRBJ1-1, with 7 bases that match TRBD1. This CDR3 is 12 amino acids long. Germline-derived CDR1 and CDR2 are MNHEY and SMNVEV (reference sequence). J lost 6 bases, V lost 6 bases, and 4 bases had no gene match.

The chain joins TRBV7-2 to TRBJ2-5, with D possibly matching TRBD2 (6 bases). V lost 1 base and J lost 5, with 17 bases in between. The CDR3 sequence is 16 residues long. In germline, CDR1 is SGHTA, CDR2 FQGNSA. CDR3 DNA sequence: TGTGCCAGCAGCTTAGGGTACGGGAGAAACGACGAGACCCAGTACTTC. It translates to CASSLGYGRNDETQYF.

The chain employs TRBV18 and TRBJ1-1; tentative D call: TRBD1 (6 bases). This CDR3 comprises 16 residues. V was shortened by 2 bases and J by 3 bases, with 16 bases between the two germline ends. Germline lookup yields CDR1 KGHSH and CDR2 LQKENI. The CDR3 reads CASSPLGAAGDTEAFF. CDR3 bases: TGTGCCAGCTCACCATTGGGGGCAGCTGGGGACACTGAAGCTTTCTTT. Full variable domain (missing parts from reference TRBV18 and TRBJ1-1): NAGVMQNPRHLVRRRGQEARLRCSPMKGHSHVYWYRQLPEEGLKFMVYLQKENIIDESGMPKERFSAEFPKEGPSILRIQQVVRGDSAAYFCASSPLGAAGDTEAFFGQGTRLTVV.

The DNA for the CDR3 is TGTGCCAGCAGCTTGGACGGTGCGGCGGCCCTCCACTTT. It encodes CASSLDGAAALHF. The chain employs TRBV5-6 and TRBJ1-6, with D hard to call. V dropped 0 bases and J dropped 14 bases, with 12 bases sitting between them. CDR1 and CDR2 from the germline V gene are SGHDT and YYEEEE. This CDR3 has 13 residues.

This rearrangement joins TRBV5-6 to TRBJ1-5; D is uncertain. CDR3 length: 13 amino acids. V lost 4 bases to trimming and J lost 2 bases, with 7 bases between them. Germline CDR1 reads SGHDT; CDR2 reads YYEEEE. CDR3 coding DNA: TGTGCCAGCAGCGCGGGTGGCAATCAGCCCCAGCATTTT. This codes for CASSAGGNQPQHF. The variable domain in full, with the rest retrieved from reference TRBV5-6 and TRBJ1-5, is DAGVTQSPTHLIKTRGQQVTLRCSPKSGHDTVSWYQQALGQGPQFIFQYYEEEERQRGNFPDRFSGHQFPNYSSELNVNALLLGDSALYLCASSAGGNQPQHFGDGTRLSIL.

CDR3 residues: CASSLRIDYGYTF. The CDR3 nucleotides are TGTGCCAGCAGCTTGCGGATAGACTATGGCTACACCTTC. The genes are TRBV7-2 and TRBJ1-2; unclear D gene. Germline V gives CDR1 SGHTA, CDR2 FQGNSA. The CDR3 has 13 residues. The ends were cut back, 3 bases at V and 3 bases at J, with 8 bases in the middle.

The rearrangement uses TRBV28 and TRBJ2-1; D possibly corresponds to TRBD2 (5 bases). The germline gives CDR1 MDHEN, CDR2 SYDVKM. This CDR3 spans 13 amino acids. Trimming removed 11 bases from V and 6 bases from J, with 17 bases in between. The CDR3 region has the DNA TGTGCCTCTCCGGCGGGTATAGTCAATGAGCAGTTCTTC. This gives the protein CASPAGIVNEQFF.

This clone was counted once. This chain joins TRBV3-1 (or the pseudogene TRBV3-2) and TRBJ2-7; 10 bases are shared with TRBD2. Trimming at V came to 4 bases and at J to 0 bases, leaving 12 bases not matched to a gene. The germline V gene encodes CDR1 LGHDT and CDR2 YNNKEL (reference sequence). CDR3 length equals 18 residues. CDR3 amino acids: CASSPTSGRVRSSYEQYF. CDR3 bases: TGTGCCAGCAGCCCGACGAGCGGGAGGGTCCGAAGCTCCTACGAGCAGTACTTC.

The rearrangement joins TRBV27 to TRBJ2-1; the D gene is possibly TRBD2 (6 bases). This CDR3 spans 16 amino acids. Germline assignment: CDR1 MNHEY and CDR2 SMNVEV (reference sequence). V was clipped by 0 bases and J by 3 bases, with 12 bases between them. In DNA form, the CDR3 reads TGTGCCAGCAGTTTATCGCCACTAGCAGACTACAATGAGCAGTTCTTC. This sequence encodes CASSLSPLADYNEQFF.